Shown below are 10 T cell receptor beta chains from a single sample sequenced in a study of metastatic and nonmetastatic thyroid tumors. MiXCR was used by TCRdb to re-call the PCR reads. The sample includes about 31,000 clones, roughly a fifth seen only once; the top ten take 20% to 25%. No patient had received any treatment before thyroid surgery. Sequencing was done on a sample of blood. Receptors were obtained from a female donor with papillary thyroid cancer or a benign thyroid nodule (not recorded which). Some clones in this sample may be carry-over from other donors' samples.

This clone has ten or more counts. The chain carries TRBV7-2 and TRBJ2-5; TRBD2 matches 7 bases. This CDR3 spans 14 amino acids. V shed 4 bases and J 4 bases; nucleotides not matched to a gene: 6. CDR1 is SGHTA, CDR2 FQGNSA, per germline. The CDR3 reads CASSSGGRGETQYF. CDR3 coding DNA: TGTGCCAGCAGCTCTGGGGGGAGGGGAGAGACCCAGTACTTC.

The DNA of the CDR3 is TGTGCCAGCAGTTACCTAGCGGGGTCCTACAATGAGCAGTTCTTC. Amino acid sequence: CASSYLAGSYNEQFF. The rearrangement links TRBV6-6 to TRBJ2-1; the match to TRBD2 covers 9 bases. Germline lookup yields CDR1 MNHNY and CDR2 SVGAGI (reference sequence). This CDR3 has 15 residues. V was pared by 2 bases and J by 1 base, with 0 bases of the junction left unmatched.

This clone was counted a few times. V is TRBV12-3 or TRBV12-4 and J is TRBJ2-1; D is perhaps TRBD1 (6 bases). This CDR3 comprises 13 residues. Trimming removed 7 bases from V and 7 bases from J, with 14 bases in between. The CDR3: CASTPRGLNEQFF. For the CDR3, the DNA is TGTGCCAGCACCCCGAGGGGGTTGAATGAGCAGTTCTTC.

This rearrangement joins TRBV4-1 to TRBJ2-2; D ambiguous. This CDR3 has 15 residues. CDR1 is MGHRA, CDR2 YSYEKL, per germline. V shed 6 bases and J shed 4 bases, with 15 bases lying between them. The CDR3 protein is CASSLVQELTGELFF. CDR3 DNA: TGCGCCAGCAGTCTTGTTCAGGAGCTCACCGGGGAGCTGTTTTTT.

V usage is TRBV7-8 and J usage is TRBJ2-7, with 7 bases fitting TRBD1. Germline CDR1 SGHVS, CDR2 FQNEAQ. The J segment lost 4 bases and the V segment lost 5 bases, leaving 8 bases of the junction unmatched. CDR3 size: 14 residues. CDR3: CASSPRQGWYEQYF. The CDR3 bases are TGTGCCAGCAGCCCCCGACAGGGTTGGTACGAGCAGTACTTC.

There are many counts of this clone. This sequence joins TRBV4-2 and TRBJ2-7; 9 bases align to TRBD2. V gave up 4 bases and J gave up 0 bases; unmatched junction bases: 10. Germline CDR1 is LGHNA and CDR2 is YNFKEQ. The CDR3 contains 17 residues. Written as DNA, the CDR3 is TGTGCCAGCAGCCCAGCGGGGGGCATTCAGAGCTCCTACGAGCAGTACTTC. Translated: CASSPAGGIQSSYEQYF.

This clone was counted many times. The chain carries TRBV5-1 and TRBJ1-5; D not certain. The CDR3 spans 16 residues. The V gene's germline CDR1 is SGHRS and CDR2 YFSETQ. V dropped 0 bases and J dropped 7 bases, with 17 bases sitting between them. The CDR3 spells CASSLGASTVGQPQHF. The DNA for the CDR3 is TGCGCCAGCAGCTTGGGAGCGTCGACGGTGGGGCAGCCCCAGCATTTT.

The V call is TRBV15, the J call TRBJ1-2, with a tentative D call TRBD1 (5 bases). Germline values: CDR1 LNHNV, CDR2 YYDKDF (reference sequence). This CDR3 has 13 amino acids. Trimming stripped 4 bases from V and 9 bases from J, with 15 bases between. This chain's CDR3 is CATSTPRGVSYTF. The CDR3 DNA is TGTGCCACCAGCACTCCTCGAGGGGTGAGCTACACCTTC.

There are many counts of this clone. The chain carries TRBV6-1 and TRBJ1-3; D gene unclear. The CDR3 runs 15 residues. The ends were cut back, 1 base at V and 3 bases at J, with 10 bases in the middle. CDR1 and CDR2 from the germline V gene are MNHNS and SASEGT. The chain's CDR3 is CASSEGPGGGNTIYF. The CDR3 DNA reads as TGTGCCAGCAGTGAAGGGCCAGGAGGTGGAAACACCATATATTTT.

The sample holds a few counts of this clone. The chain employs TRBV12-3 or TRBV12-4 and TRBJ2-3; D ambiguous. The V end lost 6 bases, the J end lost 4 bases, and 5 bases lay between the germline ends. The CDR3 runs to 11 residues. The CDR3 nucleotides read TGTGCCAGCAGCCATTCAGATACGCAGTATTTT. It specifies CASSHSDTQYF.